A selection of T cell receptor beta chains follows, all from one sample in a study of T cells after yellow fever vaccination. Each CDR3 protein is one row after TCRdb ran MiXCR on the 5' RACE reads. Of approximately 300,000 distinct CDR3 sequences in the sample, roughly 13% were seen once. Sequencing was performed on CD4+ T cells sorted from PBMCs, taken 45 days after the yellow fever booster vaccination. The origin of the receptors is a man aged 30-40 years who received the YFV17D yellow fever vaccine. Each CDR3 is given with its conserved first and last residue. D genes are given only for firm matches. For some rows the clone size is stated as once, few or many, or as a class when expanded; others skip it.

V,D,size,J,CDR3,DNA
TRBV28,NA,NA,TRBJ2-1,CASWRKISNEQFF,TGTGCCAGCTGGAGGAAAATAAGCAATGAGCAGTTCTTC
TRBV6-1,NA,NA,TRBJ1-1,CASRSSALMNTEAFF,TGTGCCAGCAGGAGTTCGGCCTTAATGAACACTGAAGCTTTCTTT
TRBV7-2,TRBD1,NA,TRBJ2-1,CASRQGTGAYNEQFF,TGTGCCAGCCGCCAGGGGACAGGGGCTTACAATGAGCAGTTCTTC
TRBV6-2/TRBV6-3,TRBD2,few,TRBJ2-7,CASSNLAGGLYEQYF,TGTGCCAGCAGTAATCTAGCGGGAGGCCTCTACGAGCAGTACTTC
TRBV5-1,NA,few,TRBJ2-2,CASSLDRFGAGELFF,NA
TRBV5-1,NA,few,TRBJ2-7,CASSLEVGAAEQYF,TGCGCCAGCAGCTTGGAGGTGGGGGCGGCCGAGCAGTACTTC
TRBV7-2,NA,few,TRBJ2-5,CASSFSGTQETQYF,TGTGCCAGCAGCTTTAGCGGAACTCAAGAGACCCAGTACTTC
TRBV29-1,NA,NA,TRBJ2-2,CSVCSVRAGELFF,TGCAGCGTTTGTTCGGTCCGGGCCGGGGAGCTGTTTTTT
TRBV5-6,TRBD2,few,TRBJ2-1,CASSRLAGVNYNEQFF,TGTGCCAGCAGCAGATTAGCGGGAGTTAACTACAATGAGCAGTTCTTC
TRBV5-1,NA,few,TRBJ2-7,CASSSRASLDEQYF,TGCGCCAGCAGCTCGCGGGCCAGCCTCGACGAGCAGTACTTC
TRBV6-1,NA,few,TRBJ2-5,CASSGTGRRETQYF,TGTGCCAGCAGTGGCACAGGTCGGCGAGAGACCCAGTACTTC
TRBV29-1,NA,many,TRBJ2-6,CSVVGSGANVLTF,TGCAGCGTTGTTGGGTCTGGGGCCAACGTCCTGACTTTC
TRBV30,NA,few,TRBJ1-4,CAWSPLDEKLFF,TGTGCCTGGAGTCCGCTGGATGAAAAACTGTTTTTT
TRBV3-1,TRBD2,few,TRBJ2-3,CASSREAGGSSQYF,TGTGCCAGCAGCCGGGAGGCGGGAGGATCATCGCAGTATTTT
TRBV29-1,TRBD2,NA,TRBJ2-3,CSVTGTSGRTDTQYF,TGCAGCGTGACCGGGACTAGCGGGAGAACAGATACGCAGTATTTT
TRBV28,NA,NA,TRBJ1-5,CASTKAGSGSQPQHF,TGTGCCAGCACCAAGGCGGGTAGCGGGAGCCAGCCCCAGCATTTT
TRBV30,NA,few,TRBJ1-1,CAWTPMGGRWNTEAFF,TGTGCCTGGACCCCCATGGGAGGGCGCTGGAACACTGAAGCTTTCTTT
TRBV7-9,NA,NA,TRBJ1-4,CASSPTLTYEKLFF,TGTGCCAGCAGCCCCACTCTGACCTACGAAAAACTGTTTTTT
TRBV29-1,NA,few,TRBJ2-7,CSVEDTGSEQYF,TGCAGCGTTGAAGATACTGGTAGCGAGCAGTACTTC
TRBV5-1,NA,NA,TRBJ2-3,CASSSISTDTQYF,TGCGCCAGCAGCTCGATAAGCACAGATACGCAGTATTTT
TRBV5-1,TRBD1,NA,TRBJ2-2,CASSSRTGDGRGELFF,TGCGCCAGCAGCTCCCGGACAGGGGACGGAAGAGGGGAGCTGTTTTTT
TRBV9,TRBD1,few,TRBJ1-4,CASSFGQGPNEKLFF,TGTGCCAGCAGCTTCGGACAGGGACCTAATGAAAAACTGTTTTTT
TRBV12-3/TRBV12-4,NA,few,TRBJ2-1,CASTEVNEQFF,TGTGCCAGCACCGAGGTCAATGAGCAGTTCTTC
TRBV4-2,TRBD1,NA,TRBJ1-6,CASSQENRGRKNSPLHF,TGTGCCAGCAGCCAAGAGAACAGGGGAAGAAAGAATTCACCCCTCCACTTT
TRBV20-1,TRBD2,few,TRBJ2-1,CSARGLVYNEQFF,TGCAGTGCTAGGGGACTAGTTTACAATGAGCAGTTCTTC
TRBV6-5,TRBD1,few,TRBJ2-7,CASSYETGVSEQYF,TGTGCCAGCAGTTACGAGACAGGGGTTTCCGAGCAGTACTTC
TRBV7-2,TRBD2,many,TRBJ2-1,CASSLGLAGGSYNEQFF,TGTGCCAGCAGCTTAGGCCTAGCGGGAGGCTCCTACAATGAGCAGTTCTTC
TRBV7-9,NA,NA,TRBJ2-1,CASSLAYADEQFF,TGTGCCAGCAGCTTAGCGTATGCGGATGAGCAGTTCTTC
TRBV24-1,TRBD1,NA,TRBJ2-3,CATSDSPDRGPTDTQYF,TGTGCCACCAGTGACTCTCCGGACAGGGGGCCGACAGATACGCAGTATTTT
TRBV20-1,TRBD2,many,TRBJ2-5,CSARDMLAGNQETQYF,TGCAGTGCTAGAGATATGCTAGCGGGCAACCAAGAGACCCAGTACTTC
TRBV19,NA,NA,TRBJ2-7,CASSIMGGAEPYEQYF,TGTGCCAGTAGTATAATGGGCGGGGCCGAACCCTACGAGCAGTACTTC
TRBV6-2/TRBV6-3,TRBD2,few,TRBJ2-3,CASKVAGPTDTQYF,TGTGCCAGCAAAGTAGCGGGACCCACAGATACGCAGTATTTT
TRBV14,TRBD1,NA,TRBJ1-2,CASSHARRDRVSYTF,TGTGCCAGCAGCCACGCTCGCCGGGACAGGGTTAGCTACACCTTC
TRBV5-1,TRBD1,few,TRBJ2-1,CASSLRQGIHNEQFF,TGCGCCAGCAGCCTTAGACAGGGGATACACAATGAGCAGTTCTTC
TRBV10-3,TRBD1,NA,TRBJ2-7,CATVPRTGGHEQYF,TGTGCCACCGTTCCCAGGACAGGGGGTCACGAGCAGTACTTC
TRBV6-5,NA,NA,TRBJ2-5,CASSYSITGGETQYF,TGTGCCAGCAGTTACTCGATCACAGGAGGGGAGACCCAGTACTTC
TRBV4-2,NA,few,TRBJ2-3,CASSQESGTDTQYF,TGTGCCAGCAGCCAAGAGAGTGGCACAGATACGCAGTATTTT
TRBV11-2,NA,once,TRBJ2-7,CASRLGGTYEQYF,TGTGCCAGCAGATTAGGGGGAACCTACGAGCAGTACTTC
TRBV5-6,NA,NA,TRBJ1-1,CASSFRGGLNTEAFF,TGTGCCAGCAGCTTTAGGGGGGGCTTGAACACTGAAGCTTTCTTT
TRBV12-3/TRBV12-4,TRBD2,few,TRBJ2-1,CASSSGTSVSYNEQFF,TGTGCCAGCAGTTCAGGGACTAGCGTCTCCTACAATGAGCAGTTCTTC
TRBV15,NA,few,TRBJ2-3,CATSRVSDTQYF,TGTGCCACCAGCAGAGTTTCCGATACGCAGTATTTT